Presented here are 13 T cell receptor beta chains from one specimen sequenced in a study of CD8+CD57+ T cells in acquired aplastic anemia. Genomic DNA was employed as the template in profiling TCR beta VDJ and CDR3. TCRdb independently ran MiXCR on the reads; one entry per CDR3 protein. The table includes about 210,000 distinct CDR3 sequences, 60% to 65% detected once. The specimen sequenced was sorted CD4+, CD8+, or CD8+CD57+ T cells (not recorded which) from PBMCs. These receptors all come from a human donor in good health.

In regard to this clonotype: Being one base from a much bigger clone, this may be a read error. This CDR3 is missing its conserved last phenylalanine or tryptophan, likely due to a read error. The chain uses TRBV6-2 or TRBV6-3 and TRBJ2-7; D is undetermined. The germline gives CDR1 MNHEY, CDR2 SVGEGT. CDR3 length equals 15 residues. Trimming removed 1 base at V and 2 bases at J, with 12 bases between. The CDR3 region is CASSYLDTNPYEQYL. CDR3 sequence (DNA): TGTGCCAGCAGTTACTTAGACACAAACCCCTACGAGCAGTACCTC.

This chain uses TRBV20-1 with TRBJ1-1; D is possibly TRBD1 (6 bases). The CDR3 is 16 residues long. V was cut by 2 bases and J by 2 bases, with 18 bases left in between. Per the germline V gene, CDR1 is DFQATT and CDR2 is SNEGSKA (reference sequence). The chain's CDR3 is CSARRTVIQENTEAFF. Written as DNA, the CDR3 is TGCAGTGCTAGACGGACAGTAATTCAGGAAAACACTGAAGCTTTCTTT.

The V call is TRBV10-3, the J call TRBJ2-7; D is ambiguous. The CDR3 totals 11 residues. The V gene's germline CDR1 is ENHRY and CDR2 SYGVKD. The V gene lost 3 bases and the J gene lost 3 bases, with 3 bases spanning the gap. CDR3 DNA sequence: TGTGCCATCAGTGACGGCTACGAGCAGTACTTC. Translation: CAISDGYEQYF.

As for this clonotype: Compared with germline, one end of the junction differs, possibly owing to a read error. V is TRBV20-1 and J is TRBJ1-5; TRBD1 aligns across 7 bases. The CDR3 has 14 amino acids. Germline V gives CDR1 DFQATT, CDR2 SNEGSKA (reference sequence). The CDR3 is CSAGDRVDNQPQHF. As DNA, the CDR3 is TGCAGTGCTGGAGACAGGGTCGACAATCAGCCCCAGCATTTT.

This clonotype came up many times. The chain joins TRBV12-3 or TRBV12-4 to TRBJ2-6; 7 bases map to TRBD1. With V trimmed by 5 bases and J by 0 bases, 7 bases remained unmatched. The CDR3 covers 17 residues. The CDR3 here is CASSPTGAHSGANVLTF. The CDR3 DNA follows: TGTGCCAGCAGTCCCACAGGGGCTCACTCTGGGGCCAACGTCCTGACTTTC.

The chain has TRBV20-1 and TRBJ2-1; D is unclear. Trimming cost V 3 bases and J 7 bases, with 13 bases left between them. This CDR3 region has 13 residues. From germline, CDR1 is DFQATT and CDR2 SNEGSKA (reference sequence). DNA of the CDR3: TGCAGTGCTAGTTCGGTGATTGGAAATGAGCAGTTCTTC. Translating gives CSASSVIGNEQFF.

This rearrangement joins TRBV20-1 to TRBJ2-3; possible D gene TRBD1, 6 bases. Trimming took 3 bases from V and 2 from J, leaving 15 bases between them. Germline CDR1 is DFQATT and CDR2 is SNEGSKA (reference sequence). CDR3 length: 15 residues. As DNA, the CDR3 is TGCAGTGCTAGGGGGGCTGACAGCCACACAGATACGCAGTATTTT. Protein product: CSARGADSHTDTQYF.

This clonotype was found many times. This sequence joins TRBV4-3 and TRBJ2-5; 10 bases are shared with TRBD2. The CDR3 spans 16 residues. V was clipped by 4 bases and J by 3 bases; unmatched bases: 8. Germline lookup yields CDR1 LGHNA and CDR2 YSLEER. Written as DNA, the CDR3 is TGCGCCAGCAGCCCCGCCGGTCTAGCGGGGGAAGAGACCCAGTACTTC. Protein: CASSPAGLAGEETQYF.

This clonotype was seen repeatedly, ten times or more. The genes are TRBV9 and TRBJ2-3; the match to TRBD2 covers 8 bases. The germline gives CDR1 SGDLS, CDR2 YYNGEE. CDR3 size: 14 residues. The V gene end was trimmed by 4 bases and the J gene end by 12 bases; junction bases not matched to a gene: 13. CDR3 nucleotide sequence: TGTGCCAGCAGCTCGGGAGGGCCGACTCTTGGACAGTATTTT. It is translated as CASSSGGPTLGQYF. Combining the CDR3 with reference TRBV9 and TRBJ2-3 gives the whole variable domain DSGVTQTPKHLITATGQRVTLRCSPRSGDLSVYWYQQSLDQGLQFLIQYYNGEERAKGNILERFSAQQFPDLHSELNLSSLELGDSALYFCASSSGGPTLGQYFGPGTRLTVL.

For this clonotype: Since a much larger clone is just one base distant, this may be a read error. The chain joins TRBV4-1 to TRBJ2-2; TRBD2 matches 7 bases. Per the germline V gene, CDR1 is MGHRA and CDR2 is YSYEKL. This CDR3 is built from 10 residues. The CDR3 is CASSGGELCF. CDR3 in DNA: TGCGCCAGCAGCGGGGGGGAGCTGTGTTTT.

The CDR3 coding sequence is TGCAGTGCTAAGACAGGGGGCAAGGATGGCTACACCTTC. Protein product: CSAKTGGKDGYTF. This rearrangement joins TRBV20-1 to TRBJ1-2; 10 bases match TRBD1. CDR1 is DFQATT and CDR2 is SNEGSKA in the germline V gene (reference sequence). The CDR3 spans 13 residues. V was pared by 4 bases and J by 6 bases, with 5 bases of the junction left unmatched.

The V and J genes are TRBV19 and TRBJ2-7, with 12 bases lining up with TRBD2. The CDR3 contains 17 residues. V lost 5 bases, J lost 2 bases, and 10 bases stayed unmatched. Germline lookup yields CDR1 LNHDA and CDR2 SQIVND (reference sequence). Here the CDR3 DNA reads TGTGCCAGTAGTCGTCCCGGGACTAGCGGGCTGGCCTACGAGCAGTACTTC. Its translation is CASSRPGTSGLAYEQYF.

This clonotype came up a few times. The chain joins TRBV15 to TRBJ1-3; D possibly corresponds to TRBD1 (6 bases). Germline V lookup: CDR1 LNHNV, CDR2 YYDKDF (reference sequence). Deletions cut 3 bases from V and 3 bases from J, with 12 bases between. CDR3 size: 15 residues. CDR3 loop: CATSRETGIGNTIYF. The CDR3 coding sequence is TGTGCCACCAGCAGGGAAACAGGGATTGGAAACACCATATATTTT.